This T cell receptor (beta chain) was identified during a study of radiation and T cells in renal cell carcinoma. With respect to this clone: No antigen is known for it.

The assay was immunoSEQ multiplex PCR, and TCRdb's table has in-frame clones only and misses some. The sample consists of over 15,000 clones, 50% to 65% of them appearing once. The ends were cut back, 0 bases at V and 4 bases at J, with 7 bases in the middle. The germline V gene encodes CDR1 SGHDT and CDR2 YYEEEE. CDR3 length: 13 residues. Treatment indicated: treatment-naive control, cytoreductive nephrectomy. Controls were unirradiated tumors from treatment-naive cytoreductive nephrectomy patients. Controls included several female and eleven to twelve male donors, resected 2011 to 2014. Study-wide results and caveats: Dominant CDR3 motifs were more common in irradiated tumors than controls. In nephrectomy-only tumors, top 100 clonotypes averaged 43%, versus approximately 50% irradiated.

The specimen was tumor tissue, collected from a patient whose treatment was nephrectomy without radiotherapy. This TCR derives from a man aged 40-55 years with renal cell carcinoma. The chain joins TRBV5-6 to TRBJ1-2; the D is unclear. In DNA form, the CDR3 reads TGTGCCAGCAGCTTGGGAGGGAGCTATGGCTACACCTTC. Translated, it gives CASSLGGSYGYTF. Supplemented by reference TRBV5-6 and TRBJ1-2, the full variable domain reads DAGVTQSPTHLIKTRGQQVTLRCSPKSGHDTVSWYQQALGQGPQFIFQYYEEEERQRGNFPDRFSGHQFPNYSSELNVNALLLGDSALYLCASSLGGSYGYTFGSGTRLTVV.